The 9 T cell receptor beta chains below were found in one sample sequenced in a study of identical twins. MiXCR was run by TCRdb on the 5' RACE reads, yielding one entry per CDR3 protein. Of some 790,000 distinct CDR3 sequences in the sample, 15% to 20% were seen once. The sample also formed part of further work on T cells expressing NK-cell markers.

Sequences were obtained from PBMCs. All receptors derive from a woman under 30 in good health.

The chain carries TRBV28 and TRBJ2-5, with D possibly TRBD1 on 6 matching bases. The CDR3 spans 17 residues. The ends were cut back, 3 bases at V and 4 bases at J, with 21 bases in the middle. Germline CDR1 is MDHEN and CDR2 is SYDVKM. The CDR3 nucleotides are TGTGCCAGCAGTTTTAGCAAAGGACAGAATAATCGAGAGACCCAGTACTTC. It yields the protein CASSFSKGQNNRETQYF. Drawing the rest from reference TRBV28 and TRBJ2-5, the complete variable domain is DVKVTQSSRYLVKRTGEKVFLECVQDMDHENMFWYRQDPGLGLRLIYFSYDVKMKEKGDIPEGYSVSREKKERFSLILESASTNQTSMYLCASSFSKGQNNRETQYFGPGTRLLVL.

This clonotype was seen only a few times. V gene TRBV5-1 combines with J gene TRBJ2-5; D is perhaps TRBD1 (5 bases). Germline values: CDR1 SGHRS, CDR2 YFSETQ. The CDR3 has 16 amino acids. Trimming stripped 4 bases from V and 1 base from J, with 17 bases between. The CDR3 DNA reads TGCGCCAGCAGCATCCAGACTCAGGGTTCCCAAGAGACCCAGTACTTC. It encodes CASSIQTQGSQETQYF.

The rearrangement joins TRBV29-1 to TRBJ1-1, with 9 bases aligning to TRBD1. This CDR3 contains 15 residues. The J segment lost 3 bases and the V segment lost 7 bases, leaving 12 bases of the junction unmatched. Germline V gene data show CDR1 as SQVTM and CDR2 as ANQGSEA. The chain's CDR3 is CSAEDRGAGHTEAFF. The CDR3 bases are TGCAGCGCTGAGGACAGGGGCGCGGGACACACTGAAGCTTTCTTT.

Here the CDR3 DNA reads TGTGCCAGCAACCGACAGGGGGCTGGAAACACCATATATTTT. It encodes CASNRQGAGNTIYF. The rearrangement uses TRBV28 and TRBJ1-3; TRBD1 matches at 9 bases. The CDR3 covers 14 residues. The V gene end was trimmed by 7 bases and the J gene end by 2 bases; junction bases not matched to a gene: 3. The germline V gene has CDR1 MDHEN and CDR2 SYDVKM.

DNA of the CDR3: TGTGCCAGCAGCCATCTGGCAAAGGAGCAGTACTTC. Its protein is CASSHLAKEQYF. This rearrangement joins TRBV3-1 to TRBJ2-7; D uncertain. Germline V CDR1 and CDR2: LGHDT, YNNKEL (reference sequence). CDR3 length equals 12 residues. With 3 bases removed from V and 7 bases from J, the gap between germline ends came to 10 bases.

A few counts support this clonotype. This chain links TRBV20-1 with TRBJ2-3, with D possibly matching TRBD1 (5 bases). V was trimmed by 3 bases and J by 6 bases, leaving 13 bases between them. Germline values: CDR1 DFQATT, CDR2 SNEGSKA (reference sequence). The CDR3 runs 13 residues. The DNA for the CDR3 is TGCAGTGCTAGCTCCACCAACAGGGATACGCAGTATTTT. It specifies CSASSTNRDTQYF.

This clonotype has only a few counts. The chain recombines TRBV20-1 with TRBJ2-1; 9 bases map to TRBD1. The CDR3 sequence is 15 residues long. With V trimmed by 6 bases and J by 7 bases, 13 bases remained unmatched. Per the germline V gene, CDR1 is DFQATT and CDR2 is SNEGSKA (reference sequence). The CDR3 region is CSATVPGQGINEQFF. For the CDR3, the DNA is TGCAGTGCCACCGTCCCGGGACAGGGCATTAATGAGCAGTTCTTC.

The gene calls are TRBV7-2 and TRBJ2-1; unclear D gene. Germline CDR1 reads SGHTA; CDR2 reads FQGNSA. V was cut by 2 bases and J by 0 bases, with 8 bases left in between. This CDR3 spans 15 amino acids. The CDR3 coding sequence is TGTGCCAGCAGCTTACTATCCAGCTCCTACAATGAGCAGTTCTTC. Protein: CASSLLSSSYNEQFF.

This clonotype was seen repeatedly, ten times or more. This rearrangement joins TRBV20-1 to TRBJ2-7; D call uncertain. The V gene lost 0 bases and the J gene lost 5 bases, with 8 bases spanning the gap. There are 12 residues in the CDR3. Germline V gene sequence: CDR1 DFQATT, CDR2 SNEGSKA (reference sequence). The CDR3 sequence is CSARDRLDEQYF. The CDR3 region has the DNA TGCAGTGCTAGAGATCGCCTGGACGAGCAGTACTTC.